This passage covers 9 T cell receptor beta chains from one sample sequenced in a study of CD8+ T cells in alopecia areata (dated by TCRdb to between 2017 and 2018). The sample's time point label, in plain terms: 20 to 30 weeks on oral tofacitinib. Sample treatment or condition, as interpreted from the label and publication: oral pan-JAK inhibitor, 5-10 mg twice daily. Library preparation employed the immunoSEQ multiplex PCR assay. To provide template for TCR sequencing, every sample had RNA extracted and reverse transcribed into cDNA. TCRdb took this table from immuneACCESS and kept in-frame rearrangements with V and J called. Such tables lack part of the clones; where checked against another copy, unresolved V genes explain under half of the gap, and the rest is unexplained. The sample table contains some 200,000 clones; only one count was recorded for over 45% of them. The ten largest clones take up 5% to 6% of the sample.

This specimen consisted of CD4+ T cells sorted from blood, obtained at week 24, from a patient treated with tofacitinib. The receptors come from a human donor with alopecia areata.

This clone came up a few times. The V call is TRBV7-2, the J call TRBJ1-6, with 7 bases fitting TRBD1. Germline V gene sequence: CDR1 SGHTA, CDR2 FQGNSA. V was clipped by 1 base and J by 10 bases; unmatched bases: 4. This CDR3 has 14 amino acids. The CDR3 sequence: CASSLGQGGSPLHF. The DNA for the CDR3 is TGTGCCAGCAGCTTAGGGCAGGGGGGATCACCCCTCCACTTT.

The V call is TRBV10-3, the J call TRBJ2-2, with TRBD1 identical over 10 bases. From germline, CDR1 is ENHRY and CDR2 SYGVKD. V was pared by 0 bases and J by 6 bases, with 1 base of the junction left unmatched. This CDR3 region has 15 residues. CDR3 sequence: CAISESDRGAGELFF. The DNA of the CDR3 is TGTGCCATCAGTGAGTCGGACAGGGGGGCCGGGGAGCTGTTTTTT.

The chain joins TRBV28 to TRBJ1-5; a possible D gene is TRBD1 (6 bases). Trimming left V 6 bases short and J 6 bases short, with 15 bases between. The CDR3 consists of 14 residues. In germline, CDR1 is MDHEN, CDR2 SYDVKM. DNA of the CDR3: TGTGCCAGCAGGACTCCGGGGGCTAGTCAGCCCCAGCATTTT. Its translation is CASRTPGASQPQHF.

The chain couples TRBV5-1 to TRBJ2-1; the D is unclear. Trimming removed 4 bases at V and 8 bases at J, with 16 bases between. The CDR3 covers 14 residues. The V gene's germline CDR1 is SGHRS and CDR2 YFSETQ. Here the CDR3 DNA reads TGCGCCAGCAGCATGGATAGCTTACGCGATGAGCAGTTCTTC. Protein sequence: CASSMDSLRDEQFF.

V and J are TRBV7-2 and TRBJ2-3; the match to TRBD1 covers 9 bases. With 3 bases clipped from V and 9 bases from J, the junction kept 10 bases outside the gene matches. The CDR3 consists of 15 residues. The germline CDR1 and CDR2 sequences are SGHTA and FQGNSA. This CDR3 is CASSFSGQGFVTQYF. The CDR3 nucleotides read TGTGCCAGCAGCTTTTCGGGACAGGGCTTCGTAACGCAGTATTTT.

Here the CDR3 DNA reads TGTGCCAGCAGCGTAGCCGGGGTCTACAATGAGCAGTTCTTC. Translating it yields CASSVAGVYNEQFF. The V and J genes are TRBV9 and TRBJ2-1; D might be TRBD2 (5 bases). V lost 0 bases, J lost 3 bases, and 7 bases lay in between. From germline, CDR1 is SGDLS and CDR2 YYNGEE. There are 14 residues in the CDR3.

Only a few counts were recorded for this clone. V and J are TRBV10-3 and TRBJ2-3, with a weak D call TRBD2 (6 bases). Trimming pared 0 bases from V and 5 bases from J, leaving 12 bases between. Germline CDR1 ENHRY, CDR2 SYGVKD. This CDR3 has 15 residues. The CDR3 sequence: CAISESGDGGDTQYF. For the CDR3, the DNA is TGTGCCATCAGTGAGTCGGGCGACGGGGGAGATACGCAGTATTTT.

In this sample, this clone turned up a few times. The CDR3 here is CASSLNRKRFSEAFF. The CDR3 nucleotides are TGTGCCAGCAGTTTAAATCGGAAGAGGTTTAGTGAAGCTTTCTTT. The rearrangement links TRBV28 to TRBJ1-1; D is unresolved. Germline CDR1 MDHEN, CDR2 SYDVKM. V lost 2 bases and J lost 7, with 17 bases in between. This CDR3 has 15 residues.

The chain uses TRBV9 and TRBJ2-5, with no clear D. Looked up from germline, CDR1 is SGDLS and CDR2 is YYNGEE. The CDR3 totals 11 residues. V was shortened by 3 bases and J by 3 bases, with 3 bases between the two germline ends. The CDR3 coding sequence is TGTGCCAGCAGCGCCGAAGAGACCCAGTACTTC. Translating it yields CASSAEETQYF.